This T cell receptor beta chain originates from a study of cytomegalovirus exposure and HLA in healthy donors. V gave up 7 bases and J gave up 3 bases, with 15 bases separating them. CDR1 is SQVTM, CDR2 ANQGSEA, per germline. The CDR3 loop spans 13 amino acids. Researchers ran the PCR with 60 Vbeta and 13 Jbeta primers. The protocol was immunoSEQ multiplex PCR, while the TCRdb copy is restricted to in-frame clones and leaves out a portion. The repertoire holds 150,000 to 200,000 clones, with approximately 70% as singletons. Material: PBMCs. The chain combines TRBV29-1 with TRBJ1-1, with no clear D. This TCR derives from a man aged 18-30 years in good health and CMV-seropositive. CDR3 coding DNA: TGCAGCGCCCGCAGAGGGAGGGACACTGAAGCTTTCTTT. Its protein is CSARRGRDTEAFF.